Following are 27 T cell receptor beta chains from one sample sequenced in a study of blood T cells in healthy people across ages. Next came a second PCR, run for about 7 to 12 cycles, which used a sample-barcoded 5' primer along with a J-beta primer mix. TCRdb re-derived calls from the 5' RACE reads in MiXCR, one entry per CDR3 protein. The data show hundreds of thousands of distinct CDR3 sequences, with around three fifths seen just once and roughly 25% held by the top ten. The sample consisted of blood. These TCRs come from a man aged 35-49 years in good health.

The chain joins TRBV12-5 to TRBJ2-3; 10 bases are shared with TRBD1. The V gene end was trimmed by 6 bases and the J gene end by 8 bases; junction bases not matched to a gene: 8. CDR3 length: 14 residues. Germline V gene sequence: CDR1 LGHNT, CDR2 FRNRAP. The CDR3 nucleotides are TGTGCTAGTGGACCCGGGACAGGGGTTGGTACGCAGTATTTT. As protein: CASGPGTGVGTQYF.

The genes are TRBV4-1 and TRBJ2-7, with TRBD1 matching 9 bases. V lost 1 base and J lost 6; bases outside the gene matches: 7. From germline, CDR1 is MGHRA and CDR2 YSYEKL. The CDR3 has 15 amino acids. The CDR3 loop is CASSQGGTGWSEQYF. The CDR3 coding sequence is TGCGCCAGCAGCCAAGGCGGGACAGGGTGGAGCGAGCAGTACTTC.

The V gene is TRBV7-9, the J gene TRBJ2-1; no clear D. This CDR3 region has 16 residues. The V end lost 5 bases, the J end lost 6 bases, and 20 bases lay between the germline ends. CDR1 is SEHNR and CDR2 is FQNEAQ in the germline V gene (reference sequence). This chain's CDR3 is CASSEPRRAGLNEQFF. CDR3 nucleotide sequence: TGTGCCAGCAGCGAACCCCGGAGAGCAGGTCTCAATGAGCAGTTCTTC.

This clonotype showed up just a few times. The V call is TRBV7-2, the J call TRBJ2-7; possible D gene TRBD2, 6 bases. CDR3 length: 15 amino acids. CDR1 and CDR2 from the germline V gene are SGHTA and FQGNSA. V gave up 1 base and J gave up 0 bases, with 10 bases separating them. The CDR3, as DNA: TGTGCCAGCAGCTTAGTAGCGGTCTTCTCCTACGAGCAGTACTTC. This translates into CASSLVAVFSYEQYF.

This clonotype has a handful of counts. This chain connects TRBV15 to TRBJ2-5, with TRBD2 matching over 8 bases. Trimming took 4 bases from V and 12 from J; bases not matched to a gene: 7. CDR3 length: 12 residues. Per the germline V gene, CDR1 is LNHNV and CDR2 is YYDKDF (reference sequence). DNA of the CDR3: TGTGCCACCAGCAATCGGGAGGGGATTAAGTACTTC. Translating gives CATSNREGIKYF.

The chain links TRBV28 to TRBJ2-7; TRBD1 aligns across 8 bases. The CDR3 totals 15 residues. The junction had 3 bases not matched to a gene; V was cut back by 2 bases and J by 0 bases. Germline V gene data show CDR1 as MDHEN and CDR2 as SYDVKM. The CDR3 DNA reads TGTGCCAGCAGTTTACCTGGGACAGGCTCCTACGAGCAGTACTTC. It specifies CASSLPGTGSYEQYF.

This clonotype is a singleton in its sample. The chain recombines TRBV3-1 with TRBJ1-3; 11 bases match TRBD1. The V and J ends lost 4 bases and 5 bases, in that order; junction bases with no gene match: 4. The CDR3 sequence is 15 residues long. Germline V gene data show CDR1 as LGHDT and CDR2 as YNNKEL (reference sequence). CDR3 bases: TGTGCCAGCAGCCTTGGGACAGGGGGAAGAAACACCATATATTTT. This gives the protein CASSLGTGGRNTIYF.

The chain couples TRBV27 to TRBJ2-5; a weak D match, TRBD2 (6 bases). The CDR3 sequence is 17 residues long. Germline V gives CDR1 MNHEY, CDR2 SMNVEV (reference sequence). Trimming removed 8 bases at V and 11 bases at J, with 33 bases between. The CDR3 DNA sequence: TGTGCCAGCCGTGATAGGGACTCCGAGAAATCCCACAGAGGGCAGTACTTC. Translated: CASRDRDSEKSHRGQYF.

The chain combines TRBV9 with TRBJ2-6; no clear D. The V end lost 6 bases, the J end lost 0 bases, and 19 bases lay between the germline ends. The CDR3 spans 18 residues. CDR1 and CDR2 from the germline V gene are SGDLS and YYNGEE. The CDR3 loop is CASILSRGPFSGANVLTF. The DNA for the CDR3 is TGTGCCAGCATCCTCTCTAGAGGACCCTTCTCTGGGGCCAACGTCCTGACTTTC.

This chain joins TRBV10-2 and TRBJ1-1; TRBD1 is a possible D gene (6 bases). The germline V and J ends were trimmed by 0 bases and 12 bases, with 14 bases remaining between them. The CDR3 extends over 13 amino acids. Germline V gene data show CDR1 as WSHSY and CDR2 as SAAADI. The CDR3 DNA reads TGCGCCAGCAGTGAGTCTGGTACAGGGTGGACTTTCTTT. Its protein product is CASSESGTGWTFF.

In this sample, this clonotype turned up many times. The chain links TRBV4-3 to TRBJ2-5; D unclear. Germline V gene lookup returns CDR1 LGHNA and CDR2 YSLEER. The CDR3 is 14 amino acids. V was pared by 2 bases and J by 2 bases, with 9 bases between. The CDR3: CASSQSTAQETQYF. The DNA for the CDR3 is TGCGCCAGCAGCCAATCGACTGCTCAAGAGACCCAGTACTTC.

This clonotype was recorded many times. J is TRBJ2-5 and V is TRBV5-1; the D is unclear. The CDR3 has 14 amino acids. CDR1 is SGHRS, CDR2 YFSETQ, per germline. V lost 3 bases and J 0 bases, leaving 9 bases between the germline ends. The CDR3 DNA reads as TGCGCCAGCAGCTCCGGCAGAAACCAAGAGACCCAGTACTTC. Protein sequence: CASSSGRNQETQYF.

The V and J genes are TRBV7-2 and TRBJ2-3, with D tentatively TRBD1 or TRBD2 (6 bases each). Germline CDR1 reads SGHTA; CDR2 reads FQGNSA. V lost 0 bases, J lost 1 base, and 14 bases lay in between. The CDR3 is 17 residues long. CDR3 DNA sequence: TGTGCCAGCAGCTTAGCGGGCCCGGGGGCAGGCACAGATACGCAGTATTTT. It is translated as CASSLAGPGAGTDTQYF.

The rearrangement joins TRBV20-1 to TRBJ1-2; tentatively, D is TRBD1 (6 bases). V was cut by 0 bases and J by 6 bases, with 20 bases left in between. The CDR3 is 16 amino acids. Per germline, CDR1 DFQATT and CDR2 SNEGSKA (reference sequence). The CDR3 nucleotides read TGCAGTGCTAGAGATTATCGAGCGACAGGTTTAGATGGCTACACCTTC. This translates into CSARDYRATGLDGYTF.

The J gene is TRBJ1-2, the V gene TRBV5-1; D call uncertain. V lost 6 bases and J 4 bases, leaving 13 bases between the germline ends. This CDR3 is built from 13 residues. Germline V lookup: CDR1 SGHRS, CDR2 YFSETQ. DNA for the CDR3: TGCGCCAGCACCGAGGCGGAGGGCTATGGCTACACCTTC. Protein product: CASTEAEGYGYTF.

The chain employs TRBV20-1 and TRBJ1-2, with 9 bases identical to TRBD1. The CDR3 is made up of 14 amino acids. From germline, CDR1 is DFQATT and CDR2 SNEGSKA (reference sequence). The junction had 9 bases not matched to a gene; V was cut back by 7 bases and J by 3 bases. The CDR3 spells CSVTGGRGDYGYTF. The CDR3 region has the DNA TGCAGTGTCACAGGGGGCAGGGGAGACTATGGCTACACCTTC.

This chain uses TRBV2 with TRBJ1-2; D might be TRBD1 (6 bases). Trimming cost V 4 bases and J 4 bases, with 16 bases left between them. The CDR3 extends over 15 amino acids. Per germline, CDR1 SNHLY and CDR2 FYNNEI. CDR3 amino acids: CASSGPPKTGYGYTF. CDR3 nucleotide sequence: TGTGCCAGCAGTGGGCCCCCAAAGACAGGCTATGGCTACACCTTC.

This clonotype was counted at least ten times. This sequence joins TRBV12-3 or TRBV12-4 and TRBJ2-7; 8 positions match TRBD1. The CDR3 length is 12 residues. V lost 5 bases to trimming and J lost 6 bases; unmatched junction nucleotides: 3. Here the CDR3 reads CASSRGQGEQYF. The CDR3 DNA reads as TGTGCCAGCAGTCGTGGACAGGGCGAGCAGTACTTC.

In this sample, this clonotype turned up a few times. Since a much larger clone is just one base distant, this may be a read error. The chain employs TRBV28 and TRBJ2-3, with unresolved D. Per germline, CDR1 MDHEN and CDR2 SYDVKM. The CDR3 is 12 amino acids. Trimming took off 3 bases at V and 2 bases at J, with 3 bases between the two ends. The chain's CDR3 is CASSFATDTQYF. The CDR3 DNA reads as TGTGCCAGCAGTTTTGCCACAGATACGCAGTATTTT.

The rearrangement links TRBV12-3 or TRBV12-4 to TRBJ2-1; D uncertain. The J call may be incorrect, as the DNA end agrees better with TRBJ2-7. The CDR3 sequence is 14 residues long. DNA for the CDR3: TGTGCCAGCAGTAAATCTACGGTTTACAATGAGCAGTACTTC. This translates into CASSKSTVYNEQYF.

V is TRBV10-3 and J is TRBJ2-7; D unresolved. The CDR3 is 14 residues long. Germline V lookup: CDR1 ENHRY, CDR2 SYGVKD. The V gene lost 4 bases and the J gene lost 2 bases, with 12 bases spanning the gap. CDR3 sequence: CAISGRAGAYEQYF. The CDR3 coding sequence is TGTGCCATCAGTGGTCGGGCTGGAGCCTACGAGCAGTACTTC.

The CDR3 coding sequence is TGTGCCAGCAGCTTCCGGGACCGGGGTATTCAGTACTTC. It translates to CASSFRDRGIQYF. This chain uses TRBV7-9 with TRBJ2-4, with D tentatively TRBD1 or TRBD2 (5 bases each). This CDR3 comprises 13 residues. The germline V and J ends were trimmed by 3 bases and 10 bases, with 13 bases remaining between them. Germline CDR1 and CDR2: SEHNR and FQNEAQ (reference sequence).

This chain uses TRBV14 with TRBJ2-4; 7 bases are shared with TRBD1. The J call could be wrong; TRBJ2-5 is a better fit for the DNA end. Germline V gene lookup returns CDR1 SGHDN and CDR2 FVKESK. CDR3 length equals 17 residues. DNA of the CDR3: TGTGCCAGCAGCCAAGAATCAGGGTGGACAGGACAAGAGACCCAGTACTTC. It translates to CASSQESGWTGQETQYF.

V and J are TRBV25-1 and TRBJ1-1, with D perhaps TRBD1 (5 bases). This CDR3 is built from 12 residues. In germline, CDR1 is MGHDK, CDR2 SYGVNS. V lost 1 base, J lost 11 bases, and 11 bases lay in between. The CDR3: CASSESGNRAFF. CDR3 coding DNA: TGTGCCAGCAGTGAATCAGGGAATCGGGCTTTCTTT.

In its sample, this clonotype was seen a few times. The chain carries TRBV5-1 and TRBJ2-6, with 7 bases aligning to TRBD1. V lost 3 bases, J lost 0 bases, and 3 bases stayed unmatched. The CDR3 runs 16 residues. Germline lookup yields CDR1 SGHRS and CDR2 YFSETQ. CDR3 residues: CASSSDRTSGANVLTF. The CDR3 region has the DNA TGCGCCAGCAGCTCGGACAGGACCTCTGGGGCCAACGTCCTGACTTTC. Supplemented by reference TRBV5-1 and TRBJ2-6, the full variable domain reads KAGVTQTPRYLIKTRGQQVTLSCSPISGHRSVSWYQQTPGQGLQFLFEYFSETQRNKGNFPGRFSGRQFSNSRSEMNVSTLELGDSALYLCASSSDRTSGANVLTFGAGSRLTVL.

CDR3 protein: CASSSPGGGLYNEQFF. The CDR3 nucleotides read TGTGCCAGCAGCTCACCCGGCGGGGGCTTATACAATGAGCAGTTCTTC. This chain connects TRBV7-9 to TRBJ2-1, with D maybe TRBD2 (7 bases). CDR3 length: 16 residues. The ends were cut back, 4 bases at V and 4 bases at J, with 17 bases in the middle. Germline V CDR1 and CDR2: SEHNR, FQNEAQ (reference sequence).

The chain combines TRBV27 with TRBJ2-1; TRBD2 might be the D (5 bases). Germline CDR1 is MNHEY and CDR2 is SMNVEV (reference sequence). This CDR3 region has 14 residues. V was pared by 3 bases and J by 7 bases, with 13 bases between. CDR3 amino acids: CASSFFPRGNEQFF. The CDR3 coding sequence is TGTGCCAGCAGTTTCTTTCCGAGAGGGAATGAGCAGTTCTTC.